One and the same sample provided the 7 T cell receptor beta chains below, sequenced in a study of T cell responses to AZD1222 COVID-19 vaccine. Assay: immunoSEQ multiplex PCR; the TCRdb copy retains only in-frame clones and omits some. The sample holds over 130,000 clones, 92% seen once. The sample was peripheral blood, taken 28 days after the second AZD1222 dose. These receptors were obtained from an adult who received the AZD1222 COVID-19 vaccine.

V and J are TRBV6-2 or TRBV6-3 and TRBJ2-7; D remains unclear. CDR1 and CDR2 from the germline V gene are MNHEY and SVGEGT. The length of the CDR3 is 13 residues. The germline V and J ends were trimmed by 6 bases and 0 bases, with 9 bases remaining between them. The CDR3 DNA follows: TGTGCCAGCAGCCCTTACACCTCCTACGAGCAGTACGTC. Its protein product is CASSPYTSYEQYV.

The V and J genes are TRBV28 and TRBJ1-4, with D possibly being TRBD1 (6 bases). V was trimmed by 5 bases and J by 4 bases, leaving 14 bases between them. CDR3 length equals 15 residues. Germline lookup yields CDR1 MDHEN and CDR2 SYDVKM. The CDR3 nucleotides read TGTGCCAGCAGTAAACAGGGTGGGAGTAATGAAAAACTGTTTTTT. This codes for CASSKQGGSNEKLFF.

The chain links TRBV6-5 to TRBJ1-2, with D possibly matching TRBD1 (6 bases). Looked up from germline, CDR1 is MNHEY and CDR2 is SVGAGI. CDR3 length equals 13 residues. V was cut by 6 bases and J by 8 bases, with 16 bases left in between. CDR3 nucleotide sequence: TGTGCCAGCAGCCGTCGGGGGGCTAGAGGCTACACCTTC. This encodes CASSRRGARGYTF.

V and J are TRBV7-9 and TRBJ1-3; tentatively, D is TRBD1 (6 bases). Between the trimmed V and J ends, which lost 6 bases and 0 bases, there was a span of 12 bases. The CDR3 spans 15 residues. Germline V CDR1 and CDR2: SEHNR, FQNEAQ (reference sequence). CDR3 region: CASRRGASSGNTIYF. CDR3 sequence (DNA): TGTGCCAGCAGGCGGGGGGCTAGCTCTGGAAACACCATATATTTT.

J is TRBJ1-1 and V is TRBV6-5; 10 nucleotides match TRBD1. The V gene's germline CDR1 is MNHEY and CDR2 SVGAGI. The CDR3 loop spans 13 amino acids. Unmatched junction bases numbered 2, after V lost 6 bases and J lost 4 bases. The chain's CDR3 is CASRWTGGTEAFF. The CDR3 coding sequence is TGTGCCAGCAGGTGGACAGGGGGCACTGAAGCTTTCTTT.

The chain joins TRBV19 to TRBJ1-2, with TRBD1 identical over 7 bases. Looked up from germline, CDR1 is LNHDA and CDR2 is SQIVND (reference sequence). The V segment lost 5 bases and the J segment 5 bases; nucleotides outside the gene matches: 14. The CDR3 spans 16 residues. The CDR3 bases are TGTGCCAGTAGTCGCGGCGAGGGGGCGGGATGGTATGGCTACACCTTC. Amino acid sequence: CASSRGEGAGWYGYTF. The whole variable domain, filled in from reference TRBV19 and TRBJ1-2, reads DGGITQSPKYLFRKEGQNVTLSCEQNLNHDAMYWYRQDPGQGLRLIYYSQIVNDFQKGDIAEGYSVSREKKESFPLTVTSAQKNPTAFYLCASSRGEGAGWYGYTFGSGTRLTVV.

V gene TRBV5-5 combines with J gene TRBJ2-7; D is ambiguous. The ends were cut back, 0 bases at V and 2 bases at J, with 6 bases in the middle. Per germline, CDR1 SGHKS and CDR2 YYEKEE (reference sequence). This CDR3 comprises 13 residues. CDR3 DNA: TGTGCCAGCAGCTTGGGGCCAACCTACGAGCAGTACTTC. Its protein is CASSLGPTYEQYF.